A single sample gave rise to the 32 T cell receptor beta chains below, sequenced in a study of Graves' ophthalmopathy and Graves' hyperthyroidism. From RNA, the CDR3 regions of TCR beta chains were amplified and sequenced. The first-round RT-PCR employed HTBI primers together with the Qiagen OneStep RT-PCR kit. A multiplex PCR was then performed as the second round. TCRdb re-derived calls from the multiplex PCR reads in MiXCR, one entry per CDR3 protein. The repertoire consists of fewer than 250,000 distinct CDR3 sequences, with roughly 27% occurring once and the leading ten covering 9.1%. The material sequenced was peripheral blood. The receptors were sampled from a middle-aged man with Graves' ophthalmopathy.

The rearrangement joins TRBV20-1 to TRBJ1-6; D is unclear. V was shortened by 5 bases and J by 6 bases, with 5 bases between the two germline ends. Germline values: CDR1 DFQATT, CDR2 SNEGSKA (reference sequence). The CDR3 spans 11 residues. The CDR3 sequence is CSAEGNSPLHF. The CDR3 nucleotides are TGCAGTGCTGAGGGTAATTCACCCCTCCACTTT.

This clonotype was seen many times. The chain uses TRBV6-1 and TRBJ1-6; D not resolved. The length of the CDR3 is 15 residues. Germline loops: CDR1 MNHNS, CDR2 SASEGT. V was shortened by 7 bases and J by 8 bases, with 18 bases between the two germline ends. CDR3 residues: CASTPQRGKDSPLHF. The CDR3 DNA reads TGTGCCAGCACCCCTCAGCGTGGAAAAGATTCACCCCTCCACTTT.

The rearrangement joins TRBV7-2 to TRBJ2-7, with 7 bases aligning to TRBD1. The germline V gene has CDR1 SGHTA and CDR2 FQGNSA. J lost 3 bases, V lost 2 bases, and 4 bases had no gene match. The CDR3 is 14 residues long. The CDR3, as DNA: TGTGCCAGCAGCTTACCAGGGGGTATCTACGAGCAGTACTTC. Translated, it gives CASSLPGGIYEQYF.

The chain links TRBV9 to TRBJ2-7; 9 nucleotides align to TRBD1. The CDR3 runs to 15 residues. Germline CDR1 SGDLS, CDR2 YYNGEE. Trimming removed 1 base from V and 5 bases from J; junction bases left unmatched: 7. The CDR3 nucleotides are TGTGCCAGCAGCGTACGGACAGGGGCCGACGACGAGCAGTACTTC. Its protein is CASSVRTGADDEQYF.

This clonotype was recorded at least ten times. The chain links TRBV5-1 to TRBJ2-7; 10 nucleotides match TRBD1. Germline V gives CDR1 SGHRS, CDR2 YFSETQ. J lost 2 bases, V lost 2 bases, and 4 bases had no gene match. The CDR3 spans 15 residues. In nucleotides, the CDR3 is TGCGCCAGCAGCTTTTCCGGGACAGGGGCCTACGAGCAGTACTTC. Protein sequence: CASSFSGTGAYEQYF.

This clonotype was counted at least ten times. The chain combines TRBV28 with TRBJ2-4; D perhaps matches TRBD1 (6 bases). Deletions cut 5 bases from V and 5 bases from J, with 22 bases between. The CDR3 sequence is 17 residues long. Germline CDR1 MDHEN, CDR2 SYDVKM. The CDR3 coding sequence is TGTGCCAGCAGTGCCCCTGACAGGCCCGGATTTCAAAACATTCAGTACTTC. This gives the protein CASSAPDRPGFQNIQYF.

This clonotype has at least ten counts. In DNA form, the CDR3 reads TGTGCCAGCAGCTTGGCTCTAGCGGGAAGCTCCTACGAGCAGTACTTC. This encodes CASSLALAGSSYEQYF. The chain uses TRBV7-9 and TRBJ2-7; the match to TRBD2 covers 9 bases. This CDR3 is built from 16 residues. Trimming removed 3 bases from V and 0 bases from J; junction bases left unmatched: 6. CDR1 and CDR2 (germline): SEHNR, FQNEAQ (reference sequence).

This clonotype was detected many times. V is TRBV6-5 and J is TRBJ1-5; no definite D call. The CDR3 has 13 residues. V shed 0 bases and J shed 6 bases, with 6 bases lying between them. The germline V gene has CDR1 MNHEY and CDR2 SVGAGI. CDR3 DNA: TGTGCCAGCAGTTACTCCCTCACTCAGCCCCAGCATTTT. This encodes CASSYSLTQPQHF.

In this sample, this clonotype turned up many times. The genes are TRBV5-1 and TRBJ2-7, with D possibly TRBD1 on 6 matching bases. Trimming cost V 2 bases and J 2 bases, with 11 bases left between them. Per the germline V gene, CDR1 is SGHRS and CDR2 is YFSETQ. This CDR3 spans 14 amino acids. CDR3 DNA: TGCGCCAGCAGCTTAACAGGGCCGCCCTACGAGCAGTACTTC. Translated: CASSLTGPPYEQYF.

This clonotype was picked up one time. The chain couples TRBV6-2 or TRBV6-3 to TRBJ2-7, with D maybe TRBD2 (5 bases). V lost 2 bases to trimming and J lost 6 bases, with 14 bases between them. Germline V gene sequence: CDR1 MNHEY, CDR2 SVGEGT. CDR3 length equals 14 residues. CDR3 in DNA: TGTGCCAGCAGTTACACCAGATCTGCGGGCGAGCAGTACTTC. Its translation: CASSYTRSAGEQYF.

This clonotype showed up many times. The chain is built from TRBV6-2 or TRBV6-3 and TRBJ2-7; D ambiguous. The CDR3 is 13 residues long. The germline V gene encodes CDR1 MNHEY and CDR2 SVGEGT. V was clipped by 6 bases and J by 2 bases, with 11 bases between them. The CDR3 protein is CASRPAPTYEQYF. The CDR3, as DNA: TGTGCCAGCAGACCCGCTCCGACCTACGAGCAGTACTTC.

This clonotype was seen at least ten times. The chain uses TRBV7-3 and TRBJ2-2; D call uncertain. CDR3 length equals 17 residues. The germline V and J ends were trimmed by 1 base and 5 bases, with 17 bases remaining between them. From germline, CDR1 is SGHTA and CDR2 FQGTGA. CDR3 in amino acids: CASSLNPTTGTTGELFF. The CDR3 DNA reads TGTGCCAGCAGCTTAAATCCCACGACGGGCACAACCGGGGAGCTGTTTTTT.

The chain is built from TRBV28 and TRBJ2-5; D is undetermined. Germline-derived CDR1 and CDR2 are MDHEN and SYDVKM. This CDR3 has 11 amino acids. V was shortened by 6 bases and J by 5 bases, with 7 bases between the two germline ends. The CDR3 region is CASRDLETQYF. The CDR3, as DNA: TGTGCCAGCAGGGATCTGGAGACCCAGTACTTC.

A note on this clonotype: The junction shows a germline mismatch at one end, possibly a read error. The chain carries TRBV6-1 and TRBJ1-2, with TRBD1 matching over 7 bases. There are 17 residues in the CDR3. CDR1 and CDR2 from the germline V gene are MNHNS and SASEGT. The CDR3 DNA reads TGTGCCAGCAGTCAAGCCTCCGGGACAGCTACTAACTATGGCTACACCTTC. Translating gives CASSQASGTATNYGYTF.

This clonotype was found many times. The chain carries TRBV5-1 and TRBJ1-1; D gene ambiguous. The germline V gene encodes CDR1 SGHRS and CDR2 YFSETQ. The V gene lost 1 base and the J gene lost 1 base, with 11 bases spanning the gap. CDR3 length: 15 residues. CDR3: CASSLKGPENTEAFF. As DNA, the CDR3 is TGCGCCAGCAGCTTGAAAGGGCCCGAGAACACTGAAGCTTTCTTT.

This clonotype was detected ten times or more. CDR3 bases: TGCAGCGTAGACAGGGGAAGCGGCTATGGCTACACCTTC. Its translation: CSVDRGSGYGYTF. The chain recombines TRBV29-1 with TRBJ1-2; 8 bases agree with TRBD1. Trimming at V came to 6 bases and at J to 4 bases, leaving 7 bases not matched to a gene. The CDR3 has 13 amino acids. From germline, CDR1 is SQVTM and CDR2 ANQGSEA.

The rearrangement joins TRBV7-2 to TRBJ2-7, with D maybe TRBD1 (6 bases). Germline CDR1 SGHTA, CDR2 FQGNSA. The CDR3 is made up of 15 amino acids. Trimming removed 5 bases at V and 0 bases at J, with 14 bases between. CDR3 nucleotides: TGTGCCAGCAGCCTAACCGGACAGCGCTCCTACGAGCAGTACTTC. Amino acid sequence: CASSLTGQRSYEQYF.

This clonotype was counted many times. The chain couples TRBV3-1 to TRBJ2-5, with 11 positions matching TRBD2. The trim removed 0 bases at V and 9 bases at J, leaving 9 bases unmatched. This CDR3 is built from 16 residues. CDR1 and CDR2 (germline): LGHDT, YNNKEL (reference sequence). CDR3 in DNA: TGTGCCAGCAGCCAAGAGCGAGCTAGCGGGAGGTCCGCCCAGTACTTC. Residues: CASSQERASGRSAQYF.

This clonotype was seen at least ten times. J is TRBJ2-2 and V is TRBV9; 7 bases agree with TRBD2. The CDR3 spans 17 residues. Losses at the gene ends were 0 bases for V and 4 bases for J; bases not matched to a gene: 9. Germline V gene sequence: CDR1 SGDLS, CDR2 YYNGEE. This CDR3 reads CASSVETRGGVTGELFF. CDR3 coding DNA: TGTGCCAGCAGCGTAGAAACTCGTGGGGGGGTCACCGGGGAGCTGTTTTTT.

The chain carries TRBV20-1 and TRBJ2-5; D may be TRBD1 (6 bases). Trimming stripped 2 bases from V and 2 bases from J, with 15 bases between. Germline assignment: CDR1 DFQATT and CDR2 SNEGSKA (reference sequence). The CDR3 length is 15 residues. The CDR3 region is CSARSQTGRQETQYF. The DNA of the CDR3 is TGCAGTGCTAGATCGCAGACAGGACGACAAGAGACCCAGTACTTC.

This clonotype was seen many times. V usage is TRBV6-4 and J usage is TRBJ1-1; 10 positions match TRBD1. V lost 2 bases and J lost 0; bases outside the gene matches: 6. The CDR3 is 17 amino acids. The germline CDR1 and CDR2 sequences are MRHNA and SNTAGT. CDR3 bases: TGTGCCAGCAGTGACCGGACAGGGGGTCCCGTGAACACTGAAGCTTTCTTT. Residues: CASSDRTGGPVNTEAFF.

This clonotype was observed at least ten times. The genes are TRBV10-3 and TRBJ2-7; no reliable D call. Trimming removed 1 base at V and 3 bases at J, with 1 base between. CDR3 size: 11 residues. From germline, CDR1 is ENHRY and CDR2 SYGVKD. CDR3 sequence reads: CAISEYYEQYF. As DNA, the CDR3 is TGTGCCATCAGTGAGTACTACGAGCAGTACTTC.

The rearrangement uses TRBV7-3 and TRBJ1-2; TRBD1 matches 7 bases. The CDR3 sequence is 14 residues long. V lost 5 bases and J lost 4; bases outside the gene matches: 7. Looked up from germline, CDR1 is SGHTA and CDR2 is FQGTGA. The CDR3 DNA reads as TGTGCCAGCAGCCGGGACAGCTCATTCTATGGCTACACCTTC. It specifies CASSRDSSFYGYTF.

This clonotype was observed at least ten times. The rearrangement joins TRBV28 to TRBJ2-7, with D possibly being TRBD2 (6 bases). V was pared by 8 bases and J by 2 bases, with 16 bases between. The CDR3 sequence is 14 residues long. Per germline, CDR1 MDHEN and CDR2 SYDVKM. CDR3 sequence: CASSVGGPAYEQYF. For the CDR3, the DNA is TGTGCCAGCTCCGTCGGGGGACCTGCCTACGAGCAGTACTTC.

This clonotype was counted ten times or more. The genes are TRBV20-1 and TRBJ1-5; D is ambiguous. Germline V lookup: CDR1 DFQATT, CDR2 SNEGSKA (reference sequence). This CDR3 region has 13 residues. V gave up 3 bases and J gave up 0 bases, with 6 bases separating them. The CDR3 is CSASQTSNQPQHF. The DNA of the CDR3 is TGCAGTGCTAGCCAGACTAGCAATCAGCCCCAGCATTTT.

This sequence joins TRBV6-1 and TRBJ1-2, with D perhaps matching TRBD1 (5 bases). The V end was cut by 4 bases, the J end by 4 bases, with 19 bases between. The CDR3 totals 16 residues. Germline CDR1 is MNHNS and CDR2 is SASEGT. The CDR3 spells CASSVQGARYGYGYTF. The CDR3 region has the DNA TGTGCCAGCAGTGTGCAAGGGGCCCGTTACGGCTATGGCTACACCTTC.

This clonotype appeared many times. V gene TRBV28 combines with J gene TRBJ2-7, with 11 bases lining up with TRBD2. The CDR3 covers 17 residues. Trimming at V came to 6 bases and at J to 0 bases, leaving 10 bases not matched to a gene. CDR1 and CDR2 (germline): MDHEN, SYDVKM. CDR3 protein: CASRGSAGTSGSYEQYF. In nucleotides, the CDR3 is TGTGCCAGCAGGGGCAGCGCGGGGACTAGCGGCTCCTACGAGCAGTACTTC.

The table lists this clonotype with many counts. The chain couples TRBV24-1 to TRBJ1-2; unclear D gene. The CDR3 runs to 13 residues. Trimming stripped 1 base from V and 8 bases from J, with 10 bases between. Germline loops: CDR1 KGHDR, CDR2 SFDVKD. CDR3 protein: CATSDFLGYGYTF. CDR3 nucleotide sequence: TGTGCCACCAGTGATTTTCTGGGATACGGCTACACCTTC.

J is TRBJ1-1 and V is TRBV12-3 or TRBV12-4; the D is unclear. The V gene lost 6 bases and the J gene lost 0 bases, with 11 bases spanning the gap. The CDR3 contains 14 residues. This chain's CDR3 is CASRGGQVNTEAFF. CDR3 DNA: TGTGCCAGCAGAGGAGGGCAGGTGAACACTGAAGCTTTCTTT.

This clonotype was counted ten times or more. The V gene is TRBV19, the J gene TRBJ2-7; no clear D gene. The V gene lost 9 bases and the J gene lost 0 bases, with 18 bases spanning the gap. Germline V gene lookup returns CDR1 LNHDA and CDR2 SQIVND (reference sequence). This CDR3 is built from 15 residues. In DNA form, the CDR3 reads TGTGCCAGCCGTCCCAGCCCCACCCTCTCCTACGAGCAGTACTTC. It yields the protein CASRPSPTLSYEQYF.

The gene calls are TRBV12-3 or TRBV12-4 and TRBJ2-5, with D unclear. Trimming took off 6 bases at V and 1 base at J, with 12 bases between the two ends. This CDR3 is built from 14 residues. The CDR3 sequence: CASRESGPQETQYF. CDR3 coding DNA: TGTGCCAGCAGGGAATCCGGGCCCCAAGAGACCCAGTACTTC.

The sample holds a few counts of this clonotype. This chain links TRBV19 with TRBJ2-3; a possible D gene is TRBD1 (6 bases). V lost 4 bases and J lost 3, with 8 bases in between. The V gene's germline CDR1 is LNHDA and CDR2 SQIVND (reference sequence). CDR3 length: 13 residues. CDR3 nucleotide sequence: TGTGCCAGTAGTAACCAGGGGACAGATACGCAGTATTTT. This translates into CASSNQGTDTQYF.